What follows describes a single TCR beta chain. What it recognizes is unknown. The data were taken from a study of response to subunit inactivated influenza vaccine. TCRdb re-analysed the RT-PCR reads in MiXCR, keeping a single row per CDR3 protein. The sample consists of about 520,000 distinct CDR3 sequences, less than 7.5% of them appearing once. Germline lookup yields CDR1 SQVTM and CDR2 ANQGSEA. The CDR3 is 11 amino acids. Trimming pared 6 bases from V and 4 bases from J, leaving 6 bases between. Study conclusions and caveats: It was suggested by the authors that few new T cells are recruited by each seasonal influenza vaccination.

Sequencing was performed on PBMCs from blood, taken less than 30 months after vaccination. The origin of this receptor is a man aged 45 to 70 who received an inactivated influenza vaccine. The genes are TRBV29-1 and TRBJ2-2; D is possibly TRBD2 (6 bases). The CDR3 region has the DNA TGCAGCGTGGGAGGCACCGGGGAGCTGTTTTTT. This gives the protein CSVGGTGELFF.